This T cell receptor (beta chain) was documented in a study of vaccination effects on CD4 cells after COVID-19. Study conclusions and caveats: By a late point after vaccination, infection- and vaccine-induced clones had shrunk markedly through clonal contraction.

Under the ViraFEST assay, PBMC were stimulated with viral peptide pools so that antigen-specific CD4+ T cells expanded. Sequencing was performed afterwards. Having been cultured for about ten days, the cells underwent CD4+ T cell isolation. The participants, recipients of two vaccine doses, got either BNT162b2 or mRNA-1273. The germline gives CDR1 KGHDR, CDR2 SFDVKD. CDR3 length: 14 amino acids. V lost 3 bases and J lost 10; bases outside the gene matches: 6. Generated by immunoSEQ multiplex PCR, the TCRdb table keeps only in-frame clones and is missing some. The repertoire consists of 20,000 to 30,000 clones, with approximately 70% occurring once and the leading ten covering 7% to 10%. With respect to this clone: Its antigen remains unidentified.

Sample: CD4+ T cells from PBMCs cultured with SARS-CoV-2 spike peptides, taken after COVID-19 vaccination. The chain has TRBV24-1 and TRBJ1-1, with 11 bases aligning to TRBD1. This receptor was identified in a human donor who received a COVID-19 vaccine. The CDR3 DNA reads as TGTGCCACCAGTGATCCAGGGACAGGGGGGAGAGCTTTCTTT. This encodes CATSDPGTGGRAFF.